A selection of T cell receptor beta chains follows, all from one sample in a study of post-analysis software for immune sequencing data. TCRdb fed the PCR reads into MiXCR, producing one record per CDR3 protein. Here the sample spans roughly 800,000 distinct CDR3 sequences, about 53% being singletons. The specimen sequenced was blood. These receptors came from a girl aged 5-17 years with multiple sclerosis. Each CDR3 is given without its conserved first and last residue. Each record gives: CDR3 protein, D gene, V gene, J gene. The D gene is left open where the match is weak.

cdr3_aa: ASSYPTSGLGYNEQF
d_call: NA
v_call: TRBV6-5
j_call: TRBJ2-1

cdr3_aa: ASANKDRGLYGYT
d_call: TRBD1
v_call: TRBV5-6
j_call: TRBJ1-2

cdr3_aa: ASSLSTGPDTQY
d_call: NA
v_call: TRBV7-9
j_call: TRBJ2-3

cdr3_aa: ASSPQGSWSNQPQH
d_call: TRBD1
v_call: TRBV27
j_call: TRBJ1-5

cdr3_aa: ASSLGDRIFIGSPLH
d_call: TRBD1
v_call: TRBV5-1
j_call: TRBJ1-6

cdr3_aa: ASSLVGGNGYT
d_call: TRBD1
v_call: TRBV5-1
j_call: TRBJ1-2

cdr3_aa: ASSREQGTGQY
d_call: TRBD1
v_call: TRBV7-9
j_call: TRBJ2-7

cdr3_aa: ASSVTSGRAVDTQY
d_call: TRBD2
v_call: TRBV7-9
j_call: TRBJ2-3

cdr3_aa: ASSYLRSRTGTYNEQF
d_call: TRBD1
v_call: TRBV6-5
j_call: TRBJ2-1

cdr3_aa: SAERGGYEQY
d_call: TRBD2
v_call: TRBV20-1
j_call: TRBJ2-7